The sequence of this T cell receptor (beta chain) was determined in a study of blood T cell repertoires in COVID-19. Sequenced by immunoSEQ multiplex PCR; TCRdb stores in-frame clones only, minus some. The sample lists over 150,000 clones; around nine tenths were seen once. Comment on this clone: A read error may account for a junction end that differs from germline.

The sample was peripheral blood. The TCR was taken from a woman in her 70s with COVID-19, enrolled during active disease.

The CDR3 nucleotides are TGTGCCAGCACCGTAAATGCTGACTCGTCCGGGGAGCTGTTTTTT. This translates into CASTVNADSSGELFF. This chain uses TRBV9 with TRBJ2-2; D remains ambiguous. The CDR3 is made up of 15 amino acids. Germline V gene data show CDR1 as SGDLS and CDR2 as YYNGEE.